The entry below describes one T cell receptor beta chain. This sample is drawn from a study of molecular identifiers for immune sequencing clone quantification. TCRdb fed the PCR reads into MiXCR, producing one record per CDR3 protein. The sample holds around 460,000 distinct CDR3 sequences, 25% seen once. This TCR came from a human donor in good health. Some libraries in this study had Jurkat cell RNA spiked in. What was sequenced was naive CD8+ T cells from blood, with Jurkat cell RNA spiked in. Subset reported: FACS-sorted CD8+CD4-CCR7+CD45RA+ naive T cells.

This CDR3 reads CASSLGHFTGELFF. Written as DNA, the CDR3 is TGTGCCAGCAGCTTAGGACATTTCACCGGGGAGCTGTTTTTT. This chain links TRBV7-3 with TRBJ2-2; D is perhaps TRBD1 (5 bases). The V gene lost 2 bases and the J gene lost 4 bases, with 8 bases spanning the gap. The CDR3 is made up of 14 amino acids. Looked up from germline, CDR1 is SGHTA and CDR2 is FQGTGA.